Following are 7 T cell receptor beta chains from one sample sequenced in a study of cytomegalovirus exposure and HLA in healthy donors. The study ran its PCR with 60 Vbeta and 13 Jbeta primers. Sequencing used immunoSEQ multiplex PCR; TCRdb keeps in-frame clones, though not all of them. The sample includes around 95,000 clones, approximately 80% of them seen just once. Specimen: PBMCs. The receptors were gathered from a man younger than 45 in good health and CMV-seropositive.

This clone occurred once. The V call is TRBV5-8, the J call TRBJ2-7, with TRBD1 matching 8 bases. The CDR3 extends over 15 amino acids. The junction had 9 bases not matched to a gene; V was cut back by 5 bases and J by 2 bases. Germline V gene lookup returns CDR1 SGHTS and CDR2 YDEGEE. The CDR3 reads CASSLSGQGAYEQYF. DNA for the CDR3: TGTGCCAGCAGTTTGTCTGGACAGGGAGCCTACGAGCAGTACTTC.

Here the CDR3 reads CSAGMGETQYF. CDR3 DNA sequence: TGCAGTGCCGGGATGGGAGAGACCCAGTACTTC. This sequence joins TRBV20-1 and TRBJ2-5; possible D gene TRBD2, 5 bases. Deletions cut 6 bases from V and 4 bases from J, with 9 bases between. The CDR3 sequence is 11 residues long. Germline V gene data show CDR1 as DFQATT and CDR2 as SNEGSKA (reference sequence).

The V call is TRBV28, the J call TRBJ2-2; the match to TRBD1 covers 12 bases. Trimming at V came to 6 bases and at J to 4 bases, leaving 0 bases not matched to a gene. Germline values: CDR1 MDHEN, CDR2 SYDVKM. The CDR3 has 14 residues. This chain's CDR3 is CASRGQGATGELFF. The CDR3, as DNA: TGTGCCAGCAGGGGACAGGGGGCCACCGGGGAGCTGTTTTTT. The full variable domain, in which reference TRBV28 and TRBJ2-2 provide the parts outside the CDR3, is DVKVTQSSRYLVKRTGEKVFLECVQDMDHENMFWYRQDPGLGLRLIYFSYDVKMKEKGDIPEGYSVSREKKERFSLILESASTNQTSMYLCASRGQGATGELFFGEGSRLTVL.

This chain uses TRBV25-1 with TRBJ2-1; 9 nucleotides match TRBD1. V gave up 6 bases and J gave up 5 bases; unmatched junction bases: 8. The CDR3 consists of 15 residues. CDR1 and CDR2 (germline): MGHDK, SYGVNS. The CDR3 nucleotides are TGTGCCAGCAGAGTACCCGGGACAGGGCACAATGAGCAGTTCTTC. Protein sequence: CASRVPGTGHNEQFF.

In this sample, this clone turned up a few times. The CDR3: CASSLGSYEQYF. The CDR3 coding sequence is TGTGCCAGCAGCTTAGGGAGCTACGAGCAGTACTTC. This rearrangement joins TRBV7-6 to TRBJ2-7; unclear D gene. Germline lookup yields CDR1 SGHVS and CDR2 FNYEAQ. V lost 1 base, J lost 3 bases, and 4 bases lay in between. The CDR3 sequence is 12 residues long.

V and J are TRBV27 and TRBJ2-7; 8 bases are shared with TRBD1. This CDR3 has 13 residues. The V segment lost 6 bases and the J segment 4 bases; nucleotides outside the gene matches: 5. Germline V CDR1 and CDR2: MNHEY, SMNVEV (reference sequence). The CDR3 nucleotides read TGTGCCAGCAGGAGGCAGGGGGCTTACGAGCAGTACTTC. It encodes CASRRQGAYEQYF.

V usage is TRBV2 and J usage is TRBJ1-1, with TRBD1 matching 8 bases. With V trimmed by 6 bases and J by 0 bases, 9 bases remained unmatched. CDR1 is SNHLY and CDR2 is FYNNEI in the germline V gene. The CDR3 has 16 residues. CDR3 in DNA: TGTGCCAGCAGCCCGACAGGGGCGGTCATGAACACTGAAGCTTTCTTT. Encoded protein: CASSPTGAVMNTEAFF.